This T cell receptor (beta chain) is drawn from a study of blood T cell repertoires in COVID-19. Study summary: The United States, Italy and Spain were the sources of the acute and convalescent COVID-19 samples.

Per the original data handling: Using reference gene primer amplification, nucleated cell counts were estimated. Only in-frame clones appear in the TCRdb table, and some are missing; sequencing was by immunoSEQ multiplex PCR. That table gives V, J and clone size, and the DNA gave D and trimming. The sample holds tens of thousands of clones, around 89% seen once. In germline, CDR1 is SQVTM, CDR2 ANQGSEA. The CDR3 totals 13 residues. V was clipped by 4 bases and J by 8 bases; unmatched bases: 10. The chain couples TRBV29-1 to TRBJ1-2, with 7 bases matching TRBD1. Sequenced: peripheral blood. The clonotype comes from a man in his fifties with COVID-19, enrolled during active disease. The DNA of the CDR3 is TGCAGCGTTGCAAAGGACAGGTTTGAGGGCTACACCTTC. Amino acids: CSVAKDRFEGYTF.